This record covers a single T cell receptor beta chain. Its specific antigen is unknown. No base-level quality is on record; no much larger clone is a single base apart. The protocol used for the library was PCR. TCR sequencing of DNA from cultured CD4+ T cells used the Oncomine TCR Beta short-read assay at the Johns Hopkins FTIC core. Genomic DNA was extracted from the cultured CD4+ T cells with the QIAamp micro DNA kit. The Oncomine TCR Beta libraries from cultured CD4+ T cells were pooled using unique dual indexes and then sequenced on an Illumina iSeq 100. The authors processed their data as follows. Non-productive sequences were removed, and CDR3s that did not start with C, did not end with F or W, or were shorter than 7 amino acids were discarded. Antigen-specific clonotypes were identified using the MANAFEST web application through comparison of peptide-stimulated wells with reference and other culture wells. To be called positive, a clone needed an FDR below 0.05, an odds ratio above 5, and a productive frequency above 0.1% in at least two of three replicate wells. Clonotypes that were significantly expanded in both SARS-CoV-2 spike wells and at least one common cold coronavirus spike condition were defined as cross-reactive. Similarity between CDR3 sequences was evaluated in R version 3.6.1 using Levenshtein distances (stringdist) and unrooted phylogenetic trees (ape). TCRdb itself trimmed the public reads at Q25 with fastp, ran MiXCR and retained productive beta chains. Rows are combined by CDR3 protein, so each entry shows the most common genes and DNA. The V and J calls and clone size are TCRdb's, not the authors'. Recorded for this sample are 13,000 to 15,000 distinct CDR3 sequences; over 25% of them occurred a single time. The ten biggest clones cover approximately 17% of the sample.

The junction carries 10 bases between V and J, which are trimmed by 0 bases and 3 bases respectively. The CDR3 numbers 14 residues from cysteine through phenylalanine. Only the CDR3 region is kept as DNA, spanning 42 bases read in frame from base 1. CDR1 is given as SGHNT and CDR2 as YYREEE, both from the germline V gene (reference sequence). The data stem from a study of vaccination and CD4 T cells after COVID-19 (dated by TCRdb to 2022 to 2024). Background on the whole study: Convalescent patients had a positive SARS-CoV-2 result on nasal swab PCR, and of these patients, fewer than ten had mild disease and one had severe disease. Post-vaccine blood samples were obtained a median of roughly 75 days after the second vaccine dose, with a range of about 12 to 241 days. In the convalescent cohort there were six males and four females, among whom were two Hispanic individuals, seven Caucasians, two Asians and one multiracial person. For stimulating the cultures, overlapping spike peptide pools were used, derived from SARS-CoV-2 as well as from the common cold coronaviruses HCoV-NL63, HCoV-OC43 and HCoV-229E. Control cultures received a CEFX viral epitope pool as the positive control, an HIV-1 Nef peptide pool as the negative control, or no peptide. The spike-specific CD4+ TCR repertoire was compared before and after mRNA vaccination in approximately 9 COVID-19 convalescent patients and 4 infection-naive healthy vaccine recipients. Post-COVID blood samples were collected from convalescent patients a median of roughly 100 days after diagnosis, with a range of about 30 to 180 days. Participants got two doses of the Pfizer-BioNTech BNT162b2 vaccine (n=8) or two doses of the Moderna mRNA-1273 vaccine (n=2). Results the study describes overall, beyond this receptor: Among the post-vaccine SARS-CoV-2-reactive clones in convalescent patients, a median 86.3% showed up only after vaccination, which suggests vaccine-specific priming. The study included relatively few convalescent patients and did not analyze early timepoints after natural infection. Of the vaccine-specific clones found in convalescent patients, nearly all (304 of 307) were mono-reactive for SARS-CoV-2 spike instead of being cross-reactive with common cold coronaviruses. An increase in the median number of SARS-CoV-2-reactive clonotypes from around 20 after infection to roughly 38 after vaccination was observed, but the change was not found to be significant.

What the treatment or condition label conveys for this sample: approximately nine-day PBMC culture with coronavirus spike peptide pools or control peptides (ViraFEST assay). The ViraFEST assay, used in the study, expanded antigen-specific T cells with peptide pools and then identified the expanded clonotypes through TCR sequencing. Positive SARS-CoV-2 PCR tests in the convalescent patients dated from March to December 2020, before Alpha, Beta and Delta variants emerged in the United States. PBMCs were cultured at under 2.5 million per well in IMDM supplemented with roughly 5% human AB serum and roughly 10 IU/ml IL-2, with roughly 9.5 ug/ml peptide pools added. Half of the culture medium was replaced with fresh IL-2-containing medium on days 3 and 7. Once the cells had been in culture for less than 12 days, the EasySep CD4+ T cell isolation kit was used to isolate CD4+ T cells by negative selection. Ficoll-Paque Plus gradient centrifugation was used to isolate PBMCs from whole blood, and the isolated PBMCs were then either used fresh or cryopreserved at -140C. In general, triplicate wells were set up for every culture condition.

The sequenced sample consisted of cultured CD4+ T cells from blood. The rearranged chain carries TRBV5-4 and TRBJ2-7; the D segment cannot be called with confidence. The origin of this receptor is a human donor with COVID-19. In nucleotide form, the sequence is TGTGCCAGCAGCTTGGCCGGGCAGCACTACGAGCAGTACTTC. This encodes CASSLAGQHYEQYF. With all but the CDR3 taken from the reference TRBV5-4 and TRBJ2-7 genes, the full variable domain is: ETGVTQSPTHLIKTRGQQVTLRCSSQSGHNTVSWYQQALGQGPQFIFQYYREEENGRGNFPPRFSGLQFPNYSSELNVNALELDDSALYLCASSLAGQHYEQYFGPGTRLTVT.